Sequencing of this T cell receptor (beta chain) was carried out in a study of regulatory T cells in long-lasting Graves disease. To make TCR beta libraries, researchers used iRepertoire HTBI primers and Arm-PCR of CDR3 regions. Authors' data handling: The samples yielded roughly 60 TRBV and around 14 TRBJ segments. TCRdb re-called the multiplex PCR reads through MiXCR, storing one row per CDR3 protein. The V and J calls here are based on TCRdb, not the publication. The table has fewer than 450,000 distinct CDR3 sequences, around 16% seen once. The germline gives CDR1 KGHSH, CDR2 LQKENI. The CDR3 consists of 15 residues. V dropped 4 bases and J dropped 5; count of bases not matched to a gene: 10. Indicated time point: newly diagnosed GD, antithyroid drugs for less than 3 months. Generation of the TCR library employed RNA extracted from PBMCs. Whole-study results and caveats: The work looked only at peripheral blood and did not look at thyroid tissue.

This clonotype was counted at least ten times. Antigen unknown. These same records also appear under a second study, on T cells in Graves' hyperthyroidism and ophthalmopathy. As that report states: Any patient presenting with uncontrolled infection, other autoimmune disease, pregnancy or lactation was left out. Diagnoses used clinical symptoms, serum thyroxine and TRAb, thyroid ultrasound and orbital computed tomography.

The gene calls are TRBV18 and TRBJ2-5, with 7 bases aligning to TRBD1. The sequenced sample was peripheral blood mononuclear cells (PBMCs), obtained at new diagnosis, from a patient treated with antithyroid drugs. This receptor was taken from a woman in her thirties or forties with Graves disease. CDR3 coding DNA: TGTGCCAGCTCACGTACAGGGGCCCTTGGGGAGACCCAGTACTTC. Protein: CASSRTGALGETQYF.